This passage covers 19 T cell receptor beta chains from one sample sequenced in a study of cytomegalovirus exposure and HLA in healthy donors. The PCR had 60 Vbeta and 13 Jbeta primers. This table comes from immunoSEQ multiplex PCR, and its TCRdb copy is limited to in-frame clones, with some not included. The repertoire holds roughly 170,000 clones, with roughly 80% as singletons. The material sequenced was PBMCs. These receptors were obtained from a woman between 18 and 29 years old in good health and CMV-seronegative.

This chain uses TRBV5-6 with TRBJ2-2; D is undetermined. The germline gives CDR1 SGHDT, CDR2 YYEEEE. The CDR3 loop spans 16 amino acids. Trimming removed 3 bases at V and 4 bases at J, with 16 bases between. CDR3 DNA sequence: TGTGCCAGCAGCTCACTCAGGAATTTACCCACCGGGGAGCTGTTTTTT. Protein product: CASSSLRNLPTGELFF.

The chain links TRBV14 to TRBJ1-6; TRBD1 matches at 10 bases. The CDR3 extends over 16 amino acids. Germline V CDR1 and CDR2: SGHDN, FVKESK. Trimming took 3 bases from V and 10 from J; bases not matched to a gene: 9. CDR3 nucleotides: TGTGCCAGCAGCCATCCTACGGGGACAGGGGTATCACCCCTCCACTTT. Translating gives CASSHPTGTGVSPLHF.

This clone was found once. The CDR3 nucleotides are TGTGCCTGGAGTACTGATAGCAATCAGCCCCAGCATTTT. Translated: CAWSTDSNQPQHF. The rearrangement joins TRBV30 to TRBJ1-5; D not certain. Trimming left V 2 bases short and J 0 bases short, with 5 bases between. CDR3 length equals 13 residues. Germline CDR1 GTSNPN, CDR2 SVGIG (reference sequence).

The gene calls are TRBV18 and TRBJ2-7; 11 bases map to TRBD1. The CDR3 totals 13 residues. CDR1 and CDR2 (germline): KGHSH, LQKENI. Trimming cost V 6 bases and J 7 bases; bases outside gene matches: 5. CDR3 coding DNA: TGTGCCAGCTCCCAAGGACAGGGGGCGGAGCAGTACTTC. It translates to CASSQGQGAEQYF.

This chain joins TRBV11-2 and TRBJ2-2; 7 bases align to TRBD1. J was trimmed by 4 bases and V by 5 bases; bases with no gene match: 7. The CDR3 is 15 amino acids. CDR1 SGHAT and CDR2 FQNNGV come from the germline V gene. As DNA, the CDR3 is TGTGCCAGCAGCCCAGACAGGGCTGCCACCGGGGAGCTGTTTTTT. Protein sequence: CASSPDRAATGELFF.

This chain connects TRBV30 to TRBJ1-2; D perhaps matches TRBD1 (5 bases). The germline CDR1 and CDR2 sequences are GTSNPN and SVGIG (reference sequence). V was pared by 0 bases and J by 8 bases, with 13 bases between. The CDR3 has 13 amino acids. Here the CDR3 DNA reads TGTGCCTGGAGTGTAGGAGGGGAGGGAGGCTACACCTTC. Amino acids: CAWSVGGEGGYTF. Together with reference TRBV30 and TRBJ1-2, the CDR3 gives the full variable domain: SQTIHQWPATLVQPVGSPLSLECTVEGTSNPNLYWYRQAAGRGLQLLFYSVGIGQISSEVPQNLSASRPQDRQFILSSKKLLLSDSGFYLCAWSVGGEGGYTFGSGTRLTVV.

The chain recombines TRBV28 with TRBJ2-1, with 8 nucleotides matching TRBD2. V gave up 6 bases and J gave up 0 bases; unmatched junction bases: 7. Per germline, CDR1 MDHEN and CDR2 SYDVKM. The CDR3 length is 16 residues. The CDR3 nucleotides read TGTGCCAGCAGACCACTAGCGGCGAGCTCCTACAATGAGCAGTTCTTC. Protein: CASRPLAASSYNEQFF.

In regard to this clone: One junction end does not reproduce the germline sequence, and a read error may be involved. V is TRBV19 and J is TRBJ2-1, with D possibly matching TRBD1 (5 bases). CDR3 length: 12 amino acids. The germline CDR1 and CDR2 sequences are LNHDA and SQIVND (reference sequence). CDR3 amino acids: CASTQGRNKQFF. CDR3 nucleotides: TGTGCCAGTACCCAGGGCCGCAATAAGCAGTTCTTC.

The chain joins TRBV6-5 to TRBJ1-1; no firm D call. The CDR3 is 14 residues long. Deletions cut 1 base from V and 0 bases from J, with 6 bases between. Germline CDR1 MNHEY, CDR2 SVGAGI. The CDR3 DNA reads as TGTGCCAGCAGTTACTTGCAGGTGAACACTGAAGCTTTCTTT. Its translation is CASSYLQVNTEAFF.

The chain couples TRBV21-1 to TRBJ2-3; TRBD2 reflects the table's D call only, with no check against the DNA. TRBV21-1 is shown as a pseudogene. The CDR3 is 17 amino acids. The DNA of the CDR3 is TGTGCCAGCAGCACGCCCAGGACTAGCGGGAGGGGTATTACGCAGTATTTT. It is translated as CASSTPRTSGRGITQYF.

V and J are TRBV18 and TRBJ1-3, with 7 bases lining up with TRBD1. Germline V gives CDR1 KGHSH, CDR2 LQKENI. Trimming took 6 bases from V and 0 from J; bases not matched to a gene: 8. The CDR3 is 16 amino acids. CDR3 in amino acids: CASSRDSKSSGNTIYF. The CDR3 region has the DNA TGTGCCAGCTCCAGGGACAGTAAGAGCTCTGGAAACACCATATATTTT.

The rearrangement links TRBV9 to TRBJ2-2; 9 nucleotides match TRBD1. Germline V gene lookup returns CDR1 SGDLS and CDR2 YYNGEE. J was trimmed by 7 bases and V by 4 bases; bases with no gene match: 8. The CDR3 sequence is 15 residues long. The CDR3 spells CASSMDRGSGGELFF. The CDR3 nucleotides read TGTGCCAGCAGCATGGACAGGGGATCGGGCGGGGAGCTGTTTTTT.

The chain employs TRBV4-1 and TRBJ2-5, with D possibly matching TRBD1 (5 bases). The CDR3 contains 15 residues. The ends were cut back, 4 bases at V and 2 bases at J, with 14 bases in the middle. Germline loops: CDR1 MGHRA, CDR2 YSYEKL. The CDR3, as DNA: TGCGCCAGCAGCCGTTTAGGACACATACAAGAGACCCAGTACTTC. Protein sequence: CASSRLGHIQETQYF.

Here the CDR3 reads CASSGTRAYEQYF. CDR3 bases: TGTGCCAGCAGCGGAACCAGGGCCTACGAGCAGTACTTC. The chain couples TRBV6-1 to TRBJ2-7; TRBD1 is a possible D gene (5 bases). This CDR3 spans 13 amino acids. V was shortened by 6 bases and J by 2 bases, with 11 bases between the two germline ends. Germline V gene data show CDR1 as MNHNS and CDR2 as SASEGT.

The V call is TRBV4-1, the J call TRBJ2-6, with D possibly matching TRBD2 (6 bases). Looked up from germline, CDR1 is MGHRA and CDR2 is YSYEKL. The ends were cut back, 0 bases at V and 0 bases at J, with 12 bases in the middle. The CDR3 length is 18 residues. CDR3: CASSQEPGVSSGANVLTF. The CDR3 DNA reads as TGCGCCAGCAGCCAAGAACCGGGGGTCAGCTCTGGGGCCAACGTCCTGACTTTC.

The J gene is TRBJ2-7, the V gene TRBV5-1, with 7 positions matching TRBD1. V dropped 2 bases and J dropped 5; count of bases not matched to a gene: 10. This CDR3 contains 15 residues. Germline CDR1 reads SGHRS; CDR2 reads YFSETQ. CDR3 sequence reads: CASSFLTGTSHEQYF. Here the CDR3 DNA reads TGCGCCAGCAGCTTCCTGACAGGGACATCCCACGAGCAGTACTTC.

This clone has a single count. This chain joins TRBV28 and TRBJ1-1, with 8 bases that match TRBD1. The ends lost 1 base at V and 6 bases at J; junction bases unmatched: 19. Germline assignment: CDR1 MDHEN and CDR2 SYDVKM. There are 19 residues in the CDR3. The CDR3 DNA sequence: TGTGCCAGCAGTTTATTTTTCGCCAGGGGGCCCATCTTCCTTCCTGAAGCTTTCTTT. This codes for CASSLFFARGPIFLPEAFF.

This rearrangement joins TRBV5-5 to TRBJ1-5, with 7 bases matching TRBD1. CDR1 is SGHKS and CDR2 is YYEKEE in the germline V gene (reference sequence). The CDR3 runs to 13 residues. V lost 4 bases and J lost 7; bases outside the gene matches: 5. The chain's CDR3 is CASSPTGLQPQHF. CDR3 DNA: TGTGCCAGCAGCCCGACAGGGCTACAGCCCCAGCATTTT. Together with reference TRBV5-5 and TRBJ1-5, the CDR3 gives the full variable domain: DAGVTQSPTHLIKTRGQQVTLRCSPISGHKSVSWYQQVLGQGPQFIFQYYEKEERGRGNFPDRFSARQFPNYSSELNVNALLLGDSALYLCASSPTGLQPQHFGDGTRLSIL.

The chain joins TRBV9 to TRBJ1-3, with TRBD1 as a possible D gene (5 bases). CDR1 is SGDLS, CDR2 YYNGEE, per germline. Between the trimmed V and J ends, which lost 0 bases and 4 bases, there was a span of 20 bases. The CDR3 runs to 18 residues. The DNA of the CDR3 is TGTGCCAGCAGCGTAGGACAGCTTTCCTCGTCTCGGGGAAACACCATATATTTT. Its translation is CASSVGQLSSSRGNTIYF.